This TCR beta chain was recovered during a study of tumor and adjacent non-tumor tissue in lung cancer. Germline V gene lookup returns CDR1 SGHAT and CDR2 FQNNGV. The CDR3 runs 17 residues. The library came from three nested PCR rounds adapted from ARM-PCR protocols. From the multiplex PCR reads, TCRdb called clonotypes with MiXCR, one entry per CDR3 protein. Counted here are roughly 200,000 distinct CDR3 sequences, 71% occurring once; the ten biggest clones make up less than 25%. On this clonotype: Compared with germline, one end of the junction differs, possibly owing to a read error.

The template was RNA from unsorted bulk tissue. The V call is TRBV11-2, the J call TRBJ2-2, with TRBD2 as a possible D gene (6 bases). The source of this sequence is a man aged 55 to 70 with non-small cell lung cancer. Sequenced: lung tumor tissue. The DNA of the CDR3 is TGTGACAGCAGCTGGCCGGTATGGGGGGCGAACACCGGGGAGCTGTTTTTT. It codes for CDSSWPVWGANTGELFF.